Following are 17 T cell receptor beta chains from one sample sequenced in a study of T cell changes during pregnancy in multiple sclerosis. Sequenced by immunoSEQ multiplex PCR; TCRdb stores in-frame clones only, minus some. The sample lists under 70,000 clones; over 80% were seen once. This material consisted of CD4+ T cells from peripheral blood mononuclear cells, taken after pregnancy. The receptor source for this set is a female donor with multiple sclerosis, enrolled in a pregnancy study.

The CDR3 bases are TGTGCCAGCAGTGGTATGACAGGGGGGGGGTACGAGCAGTACTTC. It codes for CASSGMTGGGYEQYF. The chain uses TRBV25-1 and TRBJ2-7, with TRBD1 identical over 9 bases. Per the germline V gene, CDR1 is MGHDK and CDR2 is SYGVNS. The junction had 8 bases not matched to a gene; V was cut back by 4 bases and J by 4 bases. CDR3 size: 15 residues.

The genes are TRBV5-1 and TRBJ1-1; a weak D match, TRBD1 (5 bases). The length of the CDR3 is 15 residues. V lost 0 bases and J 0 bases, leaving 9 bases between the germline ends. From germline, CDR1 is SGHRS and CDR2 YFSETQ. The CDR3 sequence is CASSLEGWLNTEAFF. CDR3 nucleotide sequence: TGCGCCAGCAGCTTGGAGGGGTGGTTGAACACTGAAGCTTTCTTT.

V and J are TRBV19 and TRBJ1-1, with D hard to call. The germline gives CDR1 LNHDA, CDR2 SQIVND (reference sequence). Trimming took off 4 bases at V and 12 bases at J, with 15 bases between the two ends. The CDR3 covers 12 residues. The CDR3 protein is CASSRTLRDTFF. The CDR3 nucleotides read TGTGCCAGTAGTAGGACTCTTCGGGATACTTTCTTT.

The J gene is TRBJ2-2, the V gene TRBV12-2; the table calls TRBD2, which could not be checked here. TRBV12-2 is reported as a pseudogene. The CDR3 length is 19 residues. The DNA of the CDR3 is TGTGCAAGTCGCCTGCCGACTAGCGGGGGAGACGCGAACACCGGGGAGCTGTTTTTT. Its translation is CASRLPTSGGDANTGELFF.

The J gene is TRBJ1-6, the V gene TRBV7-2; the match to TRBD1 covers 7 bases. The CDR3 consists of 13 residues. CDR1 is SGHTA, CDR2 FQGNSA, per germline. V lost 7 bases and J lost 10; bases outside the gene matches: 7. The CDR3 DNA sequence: TGTGCCAGCACTGGGCAGGGGGGATCACCCCTCCACTTT. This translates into CASTGQGGSPLHF.

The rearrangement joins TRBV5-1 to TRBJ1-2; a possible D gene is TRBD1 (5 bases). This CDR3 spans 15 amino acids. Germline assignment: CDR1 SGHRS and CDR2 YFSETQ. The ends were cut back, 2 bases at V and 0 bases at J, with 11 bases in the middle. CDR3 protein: CASSFAGRTNYGYTF. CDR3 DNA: TGCGCCAGCAGCTTTGCGGGACGGACTAACTATGGCTACACCTTC.

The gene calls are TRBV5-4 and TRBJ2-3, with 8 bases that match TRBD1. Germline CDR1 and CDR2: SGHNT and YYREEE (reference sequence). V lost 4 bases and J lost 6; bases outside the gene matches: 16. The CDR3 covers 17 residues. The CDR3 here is CASSPAQGARFGDTQYF. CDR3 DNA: TGTGCCAGCAGCCCCGCCCAGGGGGCCCGATTTGGGGATACGCAGTATTTT.

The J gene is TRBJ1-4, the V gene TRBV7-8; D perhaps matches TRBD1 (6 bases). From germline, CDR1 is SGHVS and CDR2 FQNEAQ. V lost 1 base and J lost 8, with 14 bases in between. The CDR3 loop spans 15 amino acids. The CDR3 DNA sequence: TGTGCCAGCAGCTTAGGTCGGTCAGGGGCGGAAAAACTGTTTTTT. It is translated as CASSLGRSGAEKLFF.

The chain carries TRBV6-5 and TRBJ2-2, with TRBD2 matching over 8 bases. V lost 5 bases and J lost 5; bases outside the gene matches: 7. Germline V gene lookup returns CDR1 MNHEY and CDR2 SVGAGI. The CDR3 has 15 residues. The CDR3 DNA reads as TGTGCCAGCAGTCGACCGGGGGGGCGAACCGGGGAGCTGTTTTTT. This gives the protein CASSRPGGRTGELFF.

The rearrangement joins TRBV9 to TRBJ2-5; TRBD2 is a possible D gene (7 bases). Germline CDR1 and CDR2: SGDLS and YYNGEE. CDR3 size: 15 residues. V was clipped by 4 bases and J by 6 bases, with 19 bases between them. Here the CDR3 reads CASSSWGGQAQTQYF. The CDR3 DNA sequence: TGTGCCAGCAGCTCCTGGGGGGGGCAGGCCCAGACCCAGTACTTC.

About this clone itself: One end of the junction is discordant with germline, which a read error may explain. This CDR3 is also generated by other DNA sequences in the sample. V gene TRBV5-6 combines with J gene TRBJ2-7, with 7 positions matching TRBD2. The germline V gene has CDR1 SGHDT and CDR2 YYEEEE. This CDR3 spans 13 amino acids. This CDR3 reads CASSPGRDYEQYF. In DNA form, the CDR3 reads TGTGCCAGCAGCCCAGGACGGGACTACGAGCAATACTTC.

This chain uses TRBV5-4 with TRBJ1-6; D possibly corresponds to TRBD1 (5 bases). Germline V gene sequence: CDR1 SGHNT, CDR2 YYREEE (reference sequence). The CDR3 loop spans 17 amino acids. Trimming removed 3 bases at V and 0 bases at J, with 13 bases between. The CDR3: CASSSGTVSSYNSPLHF. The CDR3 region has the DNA TGTGCCAGCAGCTCCGGGACTGTCAGCTCCTATAATTCACCCCTCCACTTT.

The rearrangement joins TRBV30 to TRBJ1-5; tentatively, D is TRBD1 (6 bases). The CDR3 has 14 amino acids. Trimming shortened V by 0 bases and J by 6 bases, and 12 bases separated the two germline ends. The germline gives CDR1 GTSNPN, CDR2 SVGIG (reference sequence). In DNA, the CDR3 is TGTGCCTGGAGTGTACGAGGGGGTGGTCAGCCCCAGCATTTT. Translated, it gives CAWSVRGGGQPQHF.

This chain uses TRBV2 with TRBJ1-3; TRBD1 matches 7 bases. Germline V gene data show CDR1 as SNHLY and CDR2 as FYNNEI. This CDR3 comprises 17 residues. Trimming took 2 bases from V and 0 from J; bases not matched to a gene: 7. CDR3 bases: TGTGCCAGCAGTGAAACCCCGGACAGGAGCTCTGGAAACACCATATATTTT. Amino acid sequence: CASSETPDRSSGNTIYF.

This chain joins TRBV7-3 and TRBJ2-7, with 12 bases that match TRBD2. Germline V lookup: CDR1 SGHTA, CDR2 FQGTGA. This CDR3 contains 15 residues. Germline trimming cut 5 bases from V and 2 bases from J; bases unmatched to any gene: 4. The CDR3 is CASSQLAGGPYEQYF. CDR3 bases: TGTGCCAGCAGCCAACTAGCGGGGGGTCCCTACGAGCAGTACTTC.

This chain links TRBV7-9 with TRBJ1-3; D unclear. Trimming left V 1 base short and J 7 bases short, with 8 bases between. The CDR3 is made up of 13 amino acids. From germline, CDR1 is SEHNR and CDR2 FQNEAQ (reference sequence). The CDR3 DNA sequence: TGTGCCAGCAGCTTAGGACAAGGCAACACCATATATTTT. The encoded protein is CASSLGQGNTIYF.

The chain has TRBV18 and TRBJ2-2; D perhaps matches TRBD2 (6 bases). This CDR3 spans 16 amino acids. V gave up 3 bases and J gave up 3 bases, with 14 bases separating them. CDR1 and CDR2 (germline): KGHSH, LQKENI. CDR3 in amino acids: CASSPSLASDTGELFF. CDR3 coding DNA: TGTGCCAGCTCACCCTCACTAGCTTCGGACACCGGGGAGCTGTTTTTT.